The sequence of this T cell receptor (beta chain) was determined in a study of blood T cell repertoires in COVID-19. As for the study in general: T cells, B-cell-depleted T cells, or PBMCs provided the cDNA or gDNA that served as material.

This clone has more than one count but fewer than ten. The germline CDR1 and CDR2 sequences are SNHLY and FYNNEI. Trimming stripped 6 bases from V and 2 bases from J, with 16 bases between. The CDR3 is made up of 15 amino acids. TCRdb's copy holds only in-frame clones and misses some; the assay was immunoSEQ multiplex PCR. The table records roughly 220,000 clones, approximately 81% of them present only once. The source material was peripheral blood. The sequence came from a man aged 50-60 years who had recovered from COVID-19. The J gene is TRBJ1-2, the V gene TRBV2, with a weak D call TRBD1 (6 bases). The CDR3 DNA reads TGTGCCAGCAGGAGGGACATCACCCGGAACTATGGCTACACCTTC. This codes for CASRRDITRNYGYTF.